Reported below is one T cell receptor beta chain. Its antigen is as yet unknown. These data belong to a study of T cell clones after liver transplantation. Notes on the study in general: Small, mixed patient groups and varying post-transplant times limit these conclusions.

The method was immunoSEQ multiplex PCR; TCRdb's version includes in-frame clones alone and lacks a portion of them. There are a few thousand clones in the sample; about a quarter occur only once, and over 12% lies in the top ten. Proliferating CFSE-low MLR cells were sequenced to define alloreactive TCRbeta sequences. Germline CDR1 LGHNA, CDR2 YNFKEQ. The CDR3 runs to 16 residues. The junction had 8 bases not matched to a gene; V was cut back by 4 bases and J by 0 bases. The V gene is TRBV4-2, the J gene TRBJ1-2, with 7 bases that match TRBD1. The receptor comes from a human patient who received a liver transplant. Part of the T cell pool may stem from the graft donor. The sequenced sample consisted of CD4+ T cells from cultured PBMCs. In DNA, the CDR3 is TGTGCCAGCAGCCCGGGACAGACCATAGCTAACTATGGCTACACCTTC. Protein: CASSPGQTIANYGYTF.